The clone carrying this T cell receptor beta chain has only one observation. This CDR3 contains 13 residues. CDR1 GTSNPN and CDR2 SVGIG come from the germline V gene (reference sequence). V was trimmed by 5 bases and J by 1 base, leaving 11 bases between them. These data come from a study of OX40 agonist ivuxolimab in advanced cancers. Produced via immunoSEQ multiplex PCR; TCRdb's table is partial and in-frame only. There are roughly 51,000 clones in the sample; 75% to 90% occur only once, and 1.1% to 1.5% lies in the top ten. The receptor was derived from an adult with an advanced solid tumor such as melanoma, head and neck, liver or kidney cancer. The input for sequencing was CD4+ or CD8+ T cells sorted from blood, taken in a trial of the OX40 agonist ivuxolimab. The genes are TRBV30 and TRBJ1-2; a weak D match, TRBD1 (5 bases). CDR3 nucleotides: TGTGCCTGGCAAAGGACATATAACTATGGCTACACCTTC. Translated: CAWQRTYNYGYTF.